The 4 T cell receptor beta chains below come from one sample, sequenced in a study of cytomegalovirus exposure and HLA in healthy donors. Vbeta (60) and Jbeta (13) primers were used in the PCR. Clones were sequenced by immunoSEQ multiplex PCR, and TCRdb holds only the in-frame ones, with some missing. The sample holds 150,000 to 200,000 clones, over 70% seen once. Source material: PBMCs. The receptors shown here come from a man aged 45-65 years in good health and CMV-seropositive.

The chain carries TRBV6-6 and TRBJ1-4; 7 bases line up with TRBD1. CDR3 length: 15 residues. J was trimmed by 7 bases and V by 5 bases; bases with no gene match: 10. Germline CDR1 and CDR2: MNHNY and SVGAGI (reference sequence). The CDR3 DNA is TGTGCCAGCAGTGCCCCCGGGACAGATAGTGAAAAACTGTTTTTT. Protein sequence: CASSAPGTDSEKLFF.

The chain joins TRBV19 to TRBJ1-2; D unclear. Trimming left V 5 bases short and J 3 bases short, with 13 bases between. This CDR3 comprises 14 residues. CDR1 is LNHDA and CDR2 is SQIVND in the germline V gene (reference sequence). The CDR3, as DNA: TGTGCCAGTAGTGTAGTAGGAGGGCACTATGGCTACACCTTC. It translates to CASSVVGGHYGYTF.

V usage is TRBV6-1 and J usage is TRBJ1-5; perhaps TRBD1 as D (5 bases). Germline V CDR1 and CDR2: MNHNS, SASEGT. The V end was cut by 4 bases, the J end by 3 bases, with 13 bases between. This CDR3 comprises 15 residues. The DNA for the CDR3 is TGTGCCAGCAGTGTGGGGCAGTGGGCCAATCAGCCCCAGCATTTT. Amino acids: CASSVGQWANQPQHF.

The V and J genes are TRBV9 and TRBJ1-2, with D unclear. CDR1 is SGDLS and CDR2 is YYNGEE in the germline V gene. The CDR3 consists of 13 residues. Trimming left V 1 base short and J 0 bases short, with 4 bases between. CDR3 sequence reads: CASSVSANYGYTF. CDR3 sequence (DNA): TGTGCCAGCAGCGTATCGGCTAACTATGGCTACACCTTC.